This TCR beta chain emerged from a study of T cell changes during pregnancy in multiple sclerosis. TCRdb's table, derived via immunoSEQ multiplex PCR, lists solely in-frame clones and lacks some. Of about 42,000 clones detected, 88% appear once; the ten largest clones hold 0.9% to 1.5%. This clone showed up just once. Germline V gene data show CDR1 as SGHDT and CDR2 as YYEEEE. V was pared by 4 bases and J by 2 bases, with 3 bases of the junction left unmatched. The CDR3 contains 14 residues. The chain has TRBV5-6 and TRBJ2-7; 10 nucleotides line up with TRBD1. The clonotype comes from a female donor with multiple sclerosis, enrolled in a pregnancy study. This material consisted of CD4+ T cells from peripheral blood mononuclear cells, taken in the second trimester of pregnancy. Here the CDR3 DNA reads TGTGCCAGCAGCCCCGGACAGGGGGCCTACGAGCAGTACTTC. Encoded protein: CASSPGQGAYEQYF.